This entry is about one T cell receptor beta chain. The entry originates in a study of technical replicates of blood from a few donors. The length of the CDR3 is 12 residues. Germline assignment: CDR1 LGHNA and CDR2 YNFKEQ. The V and J ends lost 2 bases and 6 bases respectively, with 6 bases between them. Sequenced by immunoSEQ multiplex PCR; TCRdb stores in-frame clones only, minus some. The repertoire holds about 97,000 clones, approximately 95% seen once, with about 0.35% in the top ten. The chain has TRBV4-2 and TRBJ2-3; no clear D gene. This sequence originates from a human donor in good health. Sequencing input: T cells isolated from PBMCs. The CDR3 DNA follows: TGTGCCAGCAGCCAAAGCGCGGATACGCAGTATTTT. It is translated as CASSQSADTQYF.